Below, 25 T cell receptor beta chains from the same sample are listed, as sequenced in a study of control samples from healthy donors and cancer patients. Generated by immunoSEQ multiplex PCR, the TCRdb table keeps only in-frame clones and is missing some. The sample contains about 100,000 clones, 85% of which appear only once. Sequencing used blood. These receptors were obtained from a man aged 25-45 years in good health.

The chain joins TRBV15 to TRBJ2-4, with 8 bases matching TRBD2. CDR3 length equals 16 residues. Germline V gene lookup returns CDR1 LNHNV and CDR2 YYDKDF (reference sequence). Germline trimming cut 1 base from V and 7 bases from J; bases unmatched to any gene: 9. The CDR3 DNA follows: TGTGCCACCAGCAGAGCCATTGCGGGGGGTTCTAACATTCAGTACTTC. Translated: CATSRAIAGGSNIQYF.

The chain joins TRBV5-4 to TRBJ2-3; 10 bases agree with TRBD2. The CDR3 consists of 15 residues. CDR1 is SGHNT, CDR2 YYREEE, per germline (reference sequence). V was pared by 3 bases and J by 6 bases, with 7 bases of the junction left unmatched. The CDR3: CASSSVAGGVDTQYF. The CDR3, as DNA: TGTGCCAGCAGCTCGGTAGCGGGGGGCGTTGATACGCAGTATTTT.

The rearrangement links TRBV9 to TRBJ1-1, with D possibly matching TRBD1 (5 bases). V lost 0 bases to trimming and J lost 1 base, with 10 bases between them. The V gene's germline CDR1 is SGDLS and CDR2 YYNGEE. The CDR3 has 15 amino acids. The chain's CDR3 is CASSVGGGKNTEAFF. CDR3 DNA: TGTGCCAGCAGCGTAGGTGGGGGGAAGAACACTGAAGCTTTCTTT.

The rearrangement uses TRBV28 and TRBJ1-1; D unresolved. Trimming took off 2 bases at V and 2 bases at J, with 3 bases between the two ends. Germline-derived CDR1 and CDR2 are MDHEN and SYDVKM. The CDR3 spans 12 residues. The CDR3 DNA follows: TGTGCCAGCAGTTTACTAAACACTGAAGCTTTCTTT. Protein product: CASSLLNTEAFF.

The rearrangement joins TRBV19 to TRBJ1-2; TRBD1 matches at 8 bases. CDR1 is LNHDA, CDR2 SQIVND, per germline (reference sequence). V was clipped by 5 bases and J by 4 bases; unmatched bases: 3. The CDR3 runs 13 residues. The CDR3 region has the DNA TGTGCCAGTAGTCCCGGGACAGGCTATGGCTACACCTTC. Translating it yields CASSPGTGYGYTF.

The chain is built from TRBV20-1 and TRBJ1-2; D not certain. The V end was cut by 2 bases, the J end by 8 bases, with 9 bases between. CDR3 length: 11 amino acids. Germline loops: CDR1 DFQATT, CDR2 SNEGSKA (reference sequence). Here the CDR3 reads CSARYAEGYTF. The CDR3 nucleotides are TGCAGTGCTAGATACGCCGAGGGCTACACCTTC.

The chain combines TRBV15 with TRBJ1-6; 9 bases agree with TRBD1. Looked up from germline, CDR1 is LNHNV and CDR2 is YYDKDF (reference sequence). The CDR3 spans 16 residues. V gave up 1 base and J gave up 9 bases; unmatched junction bases: 7. CDR3: CATSRARTGASSPLHF. CDR3 in DNA: TGTGCCACCAGCAGAGCCCGGACAGGGGCGAGTTCACCCCTCCACTTT.

This chain links TRBV25-1 with TRBJ1-1; tentatively, D is TRBD1 (5 bases). This CDR3 region has 14 residues. The germline gives CDR1 MGHDK, CDR2 SYGVNS. V lost 6 bases and J 2 bases, leaving 13 bases between the germline ends. CDR3 DNA: TGTGCCAGCAGGCGGCGGGGCGCAAACACTGAAGCTTTCTTT. Its translation is CASRRRGANTEAFF.

This chain connects TRBV5-1 to TRBJ1-1; TRBD1 might be the D (5 bases). The germline gives CDR1 SGHRS, CDR2 YFSETQ. CDR3 length: 13 amino acids. V was pared by 4 bases and J by 5 bases, with 12 bases between. CDR3: CASSPGGGTEAFF. CDR3 DNA sequence: TGCGCCAGCAGCCCGGGCGGGGGGACTGAAGCTTTCTTT.

This chain connects TRBV15 to TRBJ2-3; D assignment may be TRBD1 or TRBD2 (6 bases each). CDR3 length: 15 amino acids. Per the germline V gene, CDR1 is LNHNV and CDR2 is YYDKDF (reference sequence). Trimming left V 5 bases short and J 7 bases short, with 19 bases between. The CDR3 region is CATSGPGAQRNTQYF. CDR3 DNA sequence: TGTGCCACCAGCGGTCCGGGGGCCCAAAGAAATACGCAGTATTTT.

The chain has TRBV5-1 and TRBJ1-2; D unclear. Trimming cost V 4 bases and J 0 bases, with 7 bases left between them. There are 13 residues in the CDR3. Germline V gives CDR1 SGHRS, CDR2 YFSETQ. The CDR3 loop is CASSRGSNYGYTF. The CDR3 DNA follows: TGCGCCAGCAGCCGTGGTTCTAACTATGGCTACACCTTC.

This sequence joins TRBV12-5 and TRBJ2-7, with 9 nucleotides matching TRBD2. The CDR3 sequence is 14 residues long. The V and J ends lost 6 bases and 2 bases, in that order; junction bases with no gene match: 5. Germline CDR1 reads LGHNT; CDR2 reads FRNRAP. CDR3 DNA: TGTGCTAGTGGCCCGGGACTAGCTCCCTACGAGCAGTACTTC. It is translated as CASGPGLAPYEQYF.

This clone came up once. The V call is TRBV30, the J call TRBJ2-3; 10 bases match TRBD2. Looked up from germline, CDR1 is GTSNPN and CDR2 is SVGIG (reference sequence). The V and J ends lost 5 bases and 6 bases, in that order; junction bases with no gene match: 11. CDR3 length: 15 amino acids. This CDR3 is CAWVPKRGGSDTQYF. The CDR3 DNA is TGTGCCTGGGTACCGAAGCGGGGGGGGTCCGATACGCAGTATTTT.

This rearrangement joins TRBV6-2 or TRBV6-3 to TRBJ1-5; D remains unclear. Per germline, CDR1 MNHEY and CDR2 SVGEGT. Trimming shortened V by 6 bases and J by 7 bases, and 16 bases separated the two germline ends. This CDR3 is 14 amino acids long. The CDR3 coding sequence is TGTGCCAGCAGCCCAACGTACCTAAGGCAGCCCCAGCATTTT. It specifies CASSPTYLRQPQHF.

This rearrangement joins TRBV6-1 to TRBJ2-7; D call uncertain. Germline assignment: CDR1 MNHNS and CDR2 SASEGT. This CDR3 is 16 amino acids long. Trimming shortened V by 0 bases and J by 0 bases, and 12 bases separated the two germline ends. The DNA for the CDR3 is TGTGCCAGCAGTGAAGCAGGACGGACGAGCTCCTACGAGCAGTACTTC. Its protein product is CASSEAGRTSSYEQYF.

This clone was seen just once. CDR3 sequence: CASSGVSQPQHF. The DNA for the CDR3 is TGTGCCAGTTCAGGGGTAAGCCAGCCCCAGCATTTT. This rearrangement joins TRBV19 to TRBJ1-5, with TRBD1 as a possible D gene (6 bases). This CDR3 has 12 residues. The germline V gene has CDR1 LNHDA and CDR2 SQIVND (reference sequence). V was cut by 8 bases and J by 7 bases, with 12 bases left in between.

The V gene is TRBV19, the J gene TRBJ1-1, with 8 bases fitting TRBD1. V was clipped by 7 bases and J by 5 bases; unmatched bases: 15. The CDR3 covers 16 residues. Germline V gives CDR1 LNHDA, CDR2 SQIVND (reference sequence). CDR3 loop: CASTPNYQGAETEAFF. The CDR3 DNA reads as TGTGCCAGTACCCCCAACTATCAGGGGGCGGAAACTGAAGCTTTCTTT.

This clone was counted only a few times. V usage is TRBV11-2 and J usage is TRBJ1-2; tentative D call: TRBD1 (6 bases). Between the trimmed V and J ends, which lost 3 bases and 7 bases, there was a span of 12 bases. From germline, CDR1 is SGHAT and CDR2 FQNNGV. The CDR3 is 13 amino acids. Here the CDR3 DNA reads TGTGCCAGCAGCTTGGCCCAGGGGCTTGGCTACACCTTC. This codes for CASSLAQGLGYTF. Full variable domain (remainder filled in from reference TRBV11-2 and TRBJ1-2): EAGVAQSPRYKIIEKRQSVAFWCNPISGHATLYWYQQILGQGPKLLIQFQNNGVVDDSQLPKDRFSAERLKGVDSTLKIQPAKLEDSAVYLCASSLAQGLGYTFGSGTRLTVV.

This clone was picked up many times. The J gene is TRBJ2-3, the V gene TRBV5-1; possibly TRBD2 for D (5 bases). The CDR3 runs 16 residues. The germline V and J ends were trimmed by 0 bases and 4 bases, with 15 bases remaining between them. Germline V CDR1 and CDR2: SGHRS, YFSETQ. In DNA, the CDR3 is TGCGCCAGCAGCTTGGGACTCCTAGCTTTCGCAGATACGCAGTATTTT. Amino acid sequence: CASSLGLLAFADTQYF.

The chain is built from TRBV6-5 and TRBJ2-5; 7 bases agree with TRBD2. The germline V gene has CDR1 MNHEY and CDR2 SVGAGI. The CDR3 runs to 14 residues. V trimming: 6 bases; J trimming: 1 base; junction bases outside the gene matches: 5. The CDR3 bases are TGTGCCAGCAGAAGAAGCGGGGTCCAAGAGACCCAGTACTTC. Translated, it gives CASRRSGVQETQYF.

This chain uses TRBV5-1 with TRBJ2-3, with a tentative D call TRBD1 (6 bases). The CDR3 spans 13 residues. The germline V gene encodes CDR1 SGHRS and CDR2 YFSETQ. The V end lost 0 bases, the J end lost 6 bases, and 8 bases lay between the germline ends. The CDR3, as DNA: TGCGCCAGCAGCTTGGATCAGGGGGATACGCAGTATTTT. This encodes CASSLDQGDTQYF.

This clone was picked up a small number of times. The gene calls are TRBV30 and TRBJ1-5, with TRBD1 as a possible D gene (5 bases). Germline values: CDR1 GTSNPN, CDR2 SVGIG (reference sequence). The CDR3 has 14 amino acids. Trimming took 2 bases from V and 1 from J, leaving 9 bases between them. This CDR3 is CAWSRGGSNQPQHF. CDR3 DNA sequence: TGTGCCTGGAGTAGGGGTGGGAGCAATCAGCCCCAGCATTTT.

The chain joins TRBV19 to TRBJ1-5; TRBD1 is a possible D gene (5 bases). Germline CDR1 and CDR2: LNHDA and SQIVND (reference sequence). The CDR3 consists of 14 residues. Trimming cost V 4 bases and J 9 bases, with 16 bases left between them. The CDR3: CASSTRGQGLPQHF. The CDR3 DNA follows: TGTGCCAGTAGTACCCGGGGCCAGGGTTTGCCCCAGCATTTT.

The sample holds one count of this clone. The sample carries other DNA sequences with the same CDR3. V is TRBV18 and J is TRBJ1-2; D call uncertain. CDR1 and CDR2 from the germline V gene are KGHSH and LQKENI. This CDR3 has 13 amino acids. The V and J ends lost 3 bases and 2 bases respectively, with 7 bases between them. CDR3 amino acids: CASSPGQNYGYTF. CDR3 in DNA: TGTGCCAGCTCACCCGGTCAGAACTATGGCTACACCTTC.

The chain uses TRBV19 and TRBJ2-3, with D perhaps matching TRBD1 or TRBD2 (5 bases each). Germline CDR1 is LNHDA and CDR2 is SQIVND (reference sequence). The CDR3 sequence is 12 residues long. V was cut by 5 bases and J by 10 bases, with 13 bases left in between. CDR3 sequence (DNA): TGTGCCAGTAGTCCCGGCGAGGGGCCGCAGTATTTT. Its translation is CASSPGEGPQYF.